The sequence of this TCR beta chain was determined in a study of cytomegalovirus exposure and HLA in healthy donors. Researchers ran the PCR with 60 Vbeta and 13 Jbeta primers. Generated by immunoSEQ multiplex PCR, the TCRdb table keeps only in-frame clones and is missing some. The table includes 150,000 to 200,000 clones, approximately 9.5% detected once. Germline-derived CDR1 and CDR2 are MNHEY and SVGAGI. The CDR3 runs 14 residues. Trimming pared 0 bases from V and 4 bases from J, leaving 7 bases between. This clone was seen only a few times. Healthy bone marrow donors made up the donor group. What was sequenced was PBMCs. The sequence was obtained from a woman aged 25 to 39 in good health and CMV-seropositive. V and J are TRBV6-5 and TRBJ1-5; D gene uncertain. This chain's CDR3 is CASSYSRRNQPQHF. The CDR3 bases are TGTGCCAGCAGTTACTCGAGGCGGAATCAGCCCCAGCATTTT.